These 30 T cell receptor beta chains came from one sample sequenced in a study of T-cell memory formation after mild COVID-19. One entry per CDR3 protein results from TCRdb running MiXCR on the 5' RACE reads. Of some 300,000 distinct CDR3 sequences in the sample, roughly a fifth were seen once. The specimen was PBMCs or a T cell subset sorted from them (not recorded which). Source of these receptors: a man younger than 30 who had mild COVID-19 (a few samples of this study predate the infection). Cell type and time point are not known.

This clonotype was observed a few times. V and J are TRBV18 and TRBJ2-7; either TRBD1 or TRBD2 may supply D (5 bases each). The V gene's germline CDR1 is KGHSH and CDR2 LQKENI. The V and J ends lost 1 base and 3 bases respectively, with 16 bases between them. This CDR3 has 16 amino acids. The CDR3 is CASSPRAIGASYEQYF. CDR3 sequence (DNA): TGTGCCAGCTCACCACGGGCAATCGGGGCAAGCTACGAGCAGTACTTC.

This clonotype was recorded a few times. The chain recombines TRBV9 with TRBJ1-6; D unclear. V lost 2 bases, J lost 7 bases, and 7 bases lay in between. The CDR3 consists of 13 residues. Germline V gives CDR1 SGDLS, CDR2 YYNGEE. Written as DNA, the CDR3 is TGTGCCAGCAGCGTGCGACTGAATTCACCCCTCCACTTT. Protein sequence: CASSVRLNSPLHF.

This clonotype was counted only a few times. The chain uses TRBV27 and TRBJ2-5, with 8 nucleotides matching TRBD2. Germline lookup yields CDR1 MNHEY and CDR2 SMNVEV (reference sequence). Germline trimming cut 2 bases from V and 5 bases from J; bases unmatched to any gene: 10. The CDR3 is 16 residues long. The CDR3 sequence: CASSLRLAGYPETQYF. CDR3 nucleotide sequence: TGTGCCAGCAGTTTAAGGCTAGCGGGCTATCCTGAGACCCAGTACTTC.

The chain has TRBV23-1 and TRBJ2-5; 10 positions agree with TRBD2. Being an ORF, TRBV23-1 has a function that is uncertain. CDR3 length: 15 residues. The J segment lost 2 bases and the V segment lost 4 bases, leaving 4 bases of the junction unmatched. For the CDR3, the DNA is TGCGCCAGCAGTCCGCTAGCGGGGGAACAAGAGACCCAGTACTTC. Translating it yields CASSPLAGEQETQYF.

CDR3 in DNA: TGTGTCGGGGCGGAAGTTAGGTATGAGCAGTTCTTC. Translated, it gives CVGAEVRYEQFF. The V gene is TRBV24-1, the J gene TRBJ2-1; D possibly matches TRBD1 or TRBD2 (5 bases each). The CDR3 has 12 amino acids. Germline V gene sequence: CDR1 KGHDR, CDR2 SFDVKD.

This chain links TRBV20-1 with TRBJ1-5, with unresolved D. V lost 0 bases and J 11 bases, leaving 14 bases between the germline ends. Germline CDR1 and CDR2: DFQATT and SNEGSKA (reference sequence). This CDR3 comprises 13 residues. For the CDR3, the DNA is TGCAGTGCTAGAGATGACCCCAGTAGGACCCAGCATTTT. It is translated as CSARDDPSRTQHF.

The genes are TRBV7-8 and TRBJ2-2, with 7 bases that match TRBD1. This CDR3 spans 15 amino acids. The trim removed 1 base at V and 6 bases at J, leaving 5 bases unmatched. Germline CDR1 and CDR2: SGHVS and FQNEAQ. The chain's CDR3 is CASSLVLTGSGELFF. For the CDR3, the DNA is TGTGCCAGCAGCTTAGTGCTGACAGGGTCCGGGGAGCTGTTTTTT.

The chain joins TRBV6-2 or TRBV6-3 to TRBJ2-5, with no clear D. V was cut by 6 bases and J by 3 bases, with 20 bases left in between. CDR3 length equals 16 residues. The V gene's germline CDR1 is MNHEY and CDR2 SVGEGT. CDR3 amino acids: CASSDPQWVTEETQYF. CDR3 nucleotide sequence: TGTGCCAGCAGCGACCCTCAGTGGGTTACGGAAGAGACCCAGTACTTC.

A few counts support this clonotype. V usage is TRBV3-1 and J usage is TRBJ2-6; the D gene is possibly TRBD2 (5 bases). Trimming pared 7 bases from V and 2 bases from J, leaving 12 bases between. Germline lookup yields CDR1 LGHDT and CDR2 YNNKEL (reference sequence). This CDR3 has 15 residues. The CDR3 sequence: CASTKLLAGANVLTF. The CDR3 DNA reads as TGTGCCAGCACCAAGCTACTAGCTGGGGCCAACGTCCTGACTTTC.

The chain recombines TRBV20-1 with TRBJ1-5, with D perhaps matching TRBD1 (5 bases). The V gene lost 0 bases and the J gene lost 4 bases, with 10 bases spanning the gap. The germline V gene has CDR1 DFQATT and CDR2 SNEGSKA (reference sequence). CDR3 length: 14 residues. CDR3: CSAREATANQPQHF. CDR3 bases: TGCAGTGCTAGAGAAGCGACAGCTAATCAGCCCCAGCATTTT.

The chain is built from TRBV20-1 and TRBJ2-5, with 7 bases lining up with TRBD2. V lost 6 bases to trimming and J lost 5 bases; unmatched junction nucleotides: 12. Germline CDR1 DFQATT, CDR2 SNEGSKA (reference sequence). This CDR3 has 14 residues. The CDR3 spells CSAVGLGGWETQYF. The CDR3 DNA follows: TGCAGTGCAGTCGGACTAGGAGGTTGGGAGACCCAGTACTTC.

V and J are TRBV4-2 and TRBJ2-5; 9 nucleotides agree with TRBD2. This CDR3 is 16 amino acids long. Germline V lookup: CDR1 LGHNA, CDR2 YNFKEQ. The V segment lost 0 bases and the J segment 4 bases; nucleotides outside the gene matches: 6. CDR3 in DNA: TGTGCCAGCAGCCAAGATAGCACTAGCGGGCTAGAGACCCAGTACTTC. Translated: CASSQDSTSGLETQYF.

This clonotype was counted a few times. V gene TRBV10-3 combines with J gene TRBJ1-5, with D perhaps TRBD1 (5 bases). V gave up 0 bases and J gave up 7 bases, with 13 bases separating them. The V gene's germline CDR1 is ENHRY and CDR2 SYGVKD. This CDR3 has 15 residues. The CDR3 is CAISESGGTGQPQHF. For the CDR3, the DNA is TGTGCCATCAGTGAGTCAGGAGGGACGGGACAGCCCCAGCATTTT.

V usage is TRBV11-2 and J usage is TRBJ2-3; 11 nucleotides match TRBD1. This CDR3 region has 17 residues. CDR1 is SGHAT, CDR2 FQNNGV, per germline. The V gene end was trimmed by 4 bases and the J gene end by 1 base; junction bases not matched to a gene: 7. CDR3 protein: CASSSDRDRGGTDTQYF. CDR3 in DNA: TGTGCCAGCAGCTCCGACCGGGACAGGGGGGGCACAGATACGCAGTATTTT.

This clonotype occurred a few times. The chain couples TRBV20-1 to TRBJ1-1; 7 bases line up with TRBD1. With V trimmed by 8 bases and J by 0 bases, 6 bases remained unmatched. This CDR3 is 13 amino acids long. The germline V gene encodes CDR1 DFQATT and CDR2 SNEGSKA (reference sequence). The CDR3: CSTKDRMNTEAFF. CDR3 in DNA: TGCAGTACAAAGGACAGGATGAACACTGAAGCTTTCTTT.

The V and J genes are TRBV19 and TRBJ1-5; TRBD1 is a possible D gene (5 bases). Germline CDR1 and CDR2: LNHDA and SQIVND (reference sequence). V was trimmed by 7 bases and J by 5 bases, leaving 15 bases between them. The CDR3 totals 14 residues. The CDR3 coding sequence is TGTGCCAGTAATAGGTGGGGCCAGTATCAGCCCCAGCATTTT. It is translated as CASNRWGQYQPQHF.

This chain joins TRBV7-2 and TRBJ2-7; no reliable D call. There are 14 residues in the CDR3. Trimming pared 4 bases from V and 7 bases from J, leaving 17 bases between. Germline V gene lookup returns CDR1 SGHTA and CDR2 FQGNSA. Here the CDR3 reads CASSSHGALGEQYF. The CDR3 nucleotides read TGTGCCAGCAGCTCCCATGGAGCTCTGGGGGAGCAGTACTTC.

The chain employs TRBV4-3 and TRBJ1-4, with a possible D match to TRBD1 (5 bases). Germline values: CDR1 LGHNA, CDR2 YSLEER. There are 15 residues in the CDR3. The ends were cut back, 4 bases at V and 0 bases at J, with 9 bases in the middle. In DNA, the CDR3 is TGCGCCAGCAGCCCGAGACAGTCAACTAATGAAAAACTGTTTTTT. As protein: CASSPRQSTNEKLFF.

This clonotype has a handful of counts. The chain couples TRBV7-8 to TRBJ1-2, with D tentatively TRBD1 (6 bases). Trimming removed 1 base at V and 3 bases at J, with 21 bases between. This CDR3 is 18 amino acids long. Germline V CDR1 and CDR2: SGHVS, FQNEAQ. CDR3 nucleotide sequence: TGTGCCAGCAGCTTAGTCCCCGGGGGGGCCTCGGGAGACTATGGCTACACCTTC. Protein: CASSLVPGGASGDYGYTF.

This clonotype has a handful of counts. This chain joins TRBV11-2 and TRBJ2-3; maybe TRBD2 (6 bases). In germline, CDR1 is SGHAT, CDR2 FQNNGV. This CDR3 spans 14 amino acids. Trimming took off 5 bases at V and 6 bases at J, with 15 bases between the two ends. CDR3 amino acids: CASSLLAHRDTQYF. CDR3 sequence (DNA): TGTGCCAGCAGCCTTCTAGCGCACCGTGATACGCAGTATTTT. Combining the CDR3 with reference TRBV11-2 and TRBJ2-3 gives the whole variable domain EAGVAQSPRYKIIEKRQSVAFWCNPISGHATLYWYQQILGQGPKLLIQFQNNGVVDDSQLPKDRFSAERLKGVDSTLKIQPAKLEDSAVYLCASSLLAHRDTQYFGPGTRLTVL.

A few counts support this clonotype. This chain uses TRBV3-1 with TRBJ2-7, with D perhaps matching TRBD1 (5 bases). The CDR3 spans 13 residues. V dropped 0 bases and J dropped 3 bases, with 6 bases sitting between them. The germline CDR1 and CDR2 sequences are LGHDT and YNNKEL (reference sequence). The CDR3, as DNA: TGTGCCAGCAGCCAAGATACAGGCTACGAGCAGTACGTC. This sequence encodes CASSQDTGYEQYV.

The CDR3 here is CASSPPPELNTEAFF. CDR3 nucleotide sequence: TGTGCCAGCTCACCACCACCTGAACTGAACACTGAAGCTTTCTTT. V usage is TRBV18 and J usage is TRBJ1-1; D gene uncertain. Germline CDR1 reads KGHSH; CDR2 reads LQKENI. This CDR3 spans 15 amino acids. V lost 0 bases and J 0 bases, leaving 8 bases between the germline ends.

This clonotype was detected only a few times. This sequence joins TRBV5-4 and TRBJ2-7, with D uncertain. V lost 4 bases and J 6 bases, leaving 8 bases between the germline ends. From germline, CDR1 is SGHNT and CDR2 YYREEE (reference sequence). The CDR3 contains 11 residues. CDR3 coding DNA: TGTGCCAGCAGCCCGCGATCCGAGCAGTACGTC. Its translation: CASSPRSEQYV.

This clonotype was seen a few times. The chain is built from TRBV19 and TRBJ2-3, with D maybe TRBD1 (6 bases). The CDR3 has 14 residues. CDR1 is LNHDA, CDR2 SQIVND, per germline (reference sequence). Trimming took 5 bases from V and 5 from J, leaving 14 bases between them. CDR3 nucleotides: TGTGCCAGTAGTCTAGCACAAGGGGGAGATACGCAGTATTTT. Its translation is CASSLAQGGDTQYF.

V usage is TRBV4-1 and J usage is TRBJ1-4, with TRBD1 identical over 7 bases. V was pared by 4 bases and J by 8 bases, with 13 bases of the junction left unmatched. The germline V gene encodes CDR1 MGHRA and CDR2 YSYEKL. The CDR3 totals 16 residues. CDR3 sequence: CASSPSEGAGREKLFF. The CDR3 bases are TGCGCCAGCAGCCCAAGCGAGGGGGCGGGGAGGGAAAAACTGTTTTTT.

The chain recombines TRBV12-3 or TRBV12-4 with TRBJ1-1, with D unclear. The CDR3 runs 14 residues. With 5 bases removed from V and 0 bases from J, the gap between germline ends came to 10 bases. CDR3 residues: CASSVTGMNTEAFF. Here the CDR3 DNA reads TGTGCCAGCAGTGTGACTGGGATGAACACTGAAGCTTTCTTT.

This clonotype came up a few times. The chain joins TRBV7-2 to TRBJ1-2, with D possibly matching TRBD1 (6 bases). The germline V and J ends were trimmed by 4 bases and 4 bases, with 16 bases remaining between them. This CDR3 comprises 15 residues. In germline, CDR1 is SGHTA, CDR2 FQGNSA. CDR3 residues: CASSSQDSRVYGYTF. In nucleotides, the CDR3 is TGTGCCAGCAGCTCCCAGGACAGCCGAGTCTATGGCTACACCTTC.

J is TRBJ1-2 and V is TRBV19; TRBD1 matches at 7 bases. The V gene end was trimmed by 8 bases and the J gene end by 4 bases; junction bases not matched to a gene: 13. CDR1 and CDR2 from the germline V gene are LNHDA and SQIVND (reference sequence). CDR3 size: 15 residues. CDR3 coding DNA: TGTGCCAGTCAATCCAGGGGACAGCGATTCTATGGCTACACCTTC. This encodes CASQSRGQRFYGYTF.

This clonotype was picked up a small number of times. CDR3 protein: CASSYNSGGATGELFF. The CDR3 DNA reads as TGTGCCAGCAGTTATAATAGCGGGGGGGCCACCGGGGAGCTGTTTTTT. This chain links TRBV6-5 with TRBJ2-2; TRBD2 aligns across 11 bases. This CDR3 is 16 amino acids long. The germline V gene encodes CDR1 MNHEY and CDR2 SVGAGI. With 3 bases clipped from V and 4 bases from J, the junction kept 4 bases outside the gene matches.

The chain links TRBV5-5 to TRBJ2-7, with 11 bases identical to TRBD1. V trimming: 2 bases; J trimming: 6 bases; junction bases outside the gene matches: 1. This CDR3 is 13 amino acids long. Germline-derived CDR1 and CDR2 are SGHKS and YYEKEE (reference sequence). The CDR3 coding sequence is TGTGCCAGCAGCTTCGGGACAGGGGGCGAGCAGTACTTC. Translated: CASSFGTGGEQYF.